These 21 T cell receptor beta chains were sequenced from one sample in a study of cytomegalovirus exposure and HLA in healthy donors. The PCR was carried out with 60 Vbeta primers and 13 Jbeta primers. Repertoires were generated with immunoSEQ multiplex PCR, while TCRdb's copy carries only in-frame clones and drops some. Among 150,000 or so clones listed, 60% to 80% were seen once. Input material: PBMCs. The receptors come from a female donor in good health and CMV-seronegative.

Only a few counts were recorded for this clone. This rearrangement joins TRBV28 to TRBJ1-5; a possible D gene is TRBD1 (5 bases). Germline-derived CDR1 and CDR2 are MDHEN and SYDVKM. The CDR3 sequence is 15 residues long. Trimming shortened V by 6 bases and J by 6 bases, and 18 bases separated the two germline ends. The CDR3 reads CASSLGLTGVQPQHF. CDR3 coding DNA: TGTGCCAGCAGCTTGGGACTCACTGGGGTTCAGCCCCAGCATTTT.

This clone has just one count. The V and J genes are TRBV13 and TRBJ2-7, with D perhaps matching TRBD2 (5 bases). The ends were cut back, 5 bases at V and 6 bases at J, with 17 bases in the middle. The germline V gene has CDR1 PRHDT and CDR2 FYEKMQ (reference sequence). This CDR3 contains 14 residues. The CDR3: CASSPRLRLSEQYF. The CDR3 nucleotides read TGTGCCAGCAGCCCACGACTCCGACTATCCGAGCAGTACTTC. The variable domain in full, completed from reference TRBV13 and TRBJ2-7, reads AAGVIQSPRHLIKEKRETATLKCYPIPRHDTVYWYQQGPGQDPQFLISFYEKMQSDKGSIPDRFSAQQFSDYHSELNMSSLELGDSALYFCASSPRLRLSEQYFGPGTRLTVT.

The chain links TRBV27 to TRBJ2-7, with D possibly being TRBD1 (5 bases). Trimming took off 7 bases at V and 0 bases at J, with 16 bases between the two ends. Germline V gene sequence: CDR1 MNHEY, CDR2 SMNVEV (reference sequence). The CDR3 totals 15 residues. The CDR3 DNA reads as TGTGCCAGCACCCCCACAAGGGGCCTCTCCTACGAGCAGTACTTC. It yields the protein CASTPTRGLSYEQYF.

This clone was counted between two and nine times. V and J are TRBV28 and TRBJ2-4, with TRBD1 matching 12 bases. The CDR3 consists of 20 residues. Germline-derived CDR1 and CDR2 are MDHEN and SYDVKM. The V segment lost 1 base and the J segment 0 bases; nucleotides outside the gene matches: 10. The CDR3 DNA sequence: TGTGCCAGCAGTTTATTTATGGGGACAGGGGGCGGAATAGCCAAAAACATTCAGTACTTC. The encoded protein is CASSLFMGTGGGIAKNIQYF. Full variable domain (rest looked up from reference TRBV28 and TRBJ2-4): DVKVTQSSRYLVKRTGEKVFLECVQDMDHENMFWYRQDPGLGLRLIYFSYDVKMKEKGDIPEGYSVSREKKERFSLILESASTNQTSMYLCASSLFMGTGGGIAKNIQYFGAGTRLSVL.

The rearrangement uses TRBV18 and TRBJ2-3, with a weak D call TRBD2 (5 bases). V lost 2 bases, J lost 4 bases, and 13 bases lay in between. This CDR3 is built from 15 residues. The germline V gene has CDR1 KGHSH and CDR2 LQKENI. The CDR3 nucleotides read TGTGCCAGCTCACCAACTAGAGGGTTCGCAGATACGCAGTATTTT. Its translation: CASSPTRGFADTQYF.

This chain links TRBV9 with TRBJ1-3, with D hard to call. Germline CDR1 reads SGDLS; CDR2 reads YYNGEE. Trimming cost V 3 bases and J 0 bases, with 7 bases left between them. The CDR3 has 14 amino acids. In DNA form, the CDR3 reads TGTGCCAGCAGCGGACTGACCTCTGGAAACACCATATATTTT. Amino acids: CASSGLTSGNTIYF.

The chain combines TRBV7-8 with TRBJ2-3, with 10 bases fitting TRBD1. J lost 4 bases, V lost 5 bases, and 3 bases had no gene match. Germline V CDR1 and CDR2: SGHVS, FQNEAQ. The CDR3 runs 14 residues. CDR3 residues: CASSRDRGADTQYF. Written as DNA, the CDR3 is TGTGCCAGCAGCAGGGACAGGGGTGCAGATACGCAGTATTTT.

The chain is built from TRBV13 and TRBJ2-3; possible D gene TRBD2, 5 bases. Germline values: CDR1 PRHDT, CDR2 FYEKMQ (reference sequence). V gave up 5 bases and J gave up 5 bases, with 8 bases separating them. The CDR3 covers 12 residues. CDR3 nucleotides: TGTGCCAGCAGCCTCGCGGGAGATACGCAGTATTTT. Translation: CASSLAGDTQYF.

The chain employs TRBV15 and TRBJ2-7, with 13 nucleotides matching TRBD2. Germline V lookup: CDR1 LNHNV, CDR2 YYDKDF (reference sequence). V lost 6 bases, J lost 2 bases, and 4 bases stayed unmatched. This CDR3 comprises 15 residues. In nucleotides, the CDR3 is TGTGCCACCAGTATGGGACTAGCGGGAACCTACGAGCAGTACTTC. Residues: CATSMGLAGTYEQYF. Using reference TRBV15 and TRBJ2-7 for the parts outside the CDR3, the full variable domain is DAMVIQNPRYQVTQFGKPVTLSCSQTLNHNVMYWYQQKSSQAPKLLFHYYDKDFNNEADTPDNFQSRRPNTSFCFLDIRSPGLGDTAMYLCATSMGLAGTYEQYFGPGTRLTVT.

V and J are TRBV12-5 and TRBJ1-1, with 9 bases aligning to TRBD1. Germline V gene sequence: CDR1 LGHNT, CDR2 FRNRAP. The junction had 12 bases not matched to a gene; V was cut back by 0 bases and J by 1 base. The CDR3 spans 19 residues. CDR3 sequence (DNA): TGTGCTAGTGGTTTGGTACCGGACGGGGCGACAGGGGGGAACACTGAAGCTTTCTTT. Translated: CASGLVPDGATGGNTEAFF.

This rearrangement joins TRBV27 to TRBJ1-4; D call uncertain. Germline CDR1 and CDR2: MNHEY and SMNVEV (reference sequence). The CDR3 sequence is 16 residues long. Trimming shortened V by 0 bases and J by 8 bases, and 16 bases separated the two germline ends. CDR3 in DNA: TGTGCCAGCAGTTTATCGGATCCGGGGTTCGGAGAAAAACTGTTTTTT. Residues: CASSLSDPGFGEKLFF.

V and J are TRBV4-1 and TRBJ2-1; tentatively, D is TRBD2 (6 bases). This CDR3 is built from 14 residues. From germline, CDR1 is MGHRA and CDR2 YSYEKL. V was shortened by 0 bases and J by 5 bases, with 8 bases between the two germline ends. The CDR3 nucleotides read TGCGCCAGCAGCCAAGATGGGAGGAACAATGAGCAGTTCTTC. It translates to CASSQDGRNNEQFF.

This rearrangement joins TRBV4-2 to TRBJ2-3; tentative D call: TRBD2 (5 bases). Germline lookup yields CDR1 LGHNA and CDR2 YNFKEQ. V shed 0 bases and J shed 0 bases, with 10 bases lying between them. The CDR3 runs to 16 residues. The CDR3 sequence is CASSQEGGRSTDTQYF. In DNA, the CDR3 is TGTGCCAGCAGCCAAGAGGGCGGGCGAAGCACAGATACGCAGTATTTT.

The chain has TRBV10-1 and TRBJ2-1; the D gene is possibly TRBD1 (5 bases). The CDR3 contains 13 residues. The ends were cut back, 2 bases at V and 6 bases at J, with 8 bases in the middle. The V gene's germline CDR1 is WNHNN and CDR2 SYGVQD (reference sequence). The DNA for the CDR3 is TGCGCCAGCAGTGAGGGGGCGGTCAATGAGCAGTTCTTC. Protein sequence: CASSEGAVNEQFF.

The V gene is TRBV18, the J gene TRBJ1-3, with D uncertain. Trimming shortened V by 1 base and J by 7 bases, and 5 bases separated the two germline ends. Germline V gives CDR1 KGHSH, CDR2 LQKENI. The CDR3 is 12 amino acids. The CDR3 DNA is TGTGCCAGCTCACCACGGGAGAACACCATATATTTT. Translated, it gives CASSPRENTIYF.

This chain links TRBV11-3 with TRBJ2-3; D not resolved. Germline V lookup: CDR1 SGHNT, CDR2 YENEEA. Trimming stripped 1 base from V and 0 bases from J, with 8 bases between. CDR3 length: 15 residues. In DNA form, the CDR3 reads TGTGCCAGCAGCTTAGGAGCTTTTAGCACAGATACGCAGTATTTT. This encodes CASSLGAFSTDTQYF.

The CDR3 sequence is CASSLDTRSNQPQHF. The CDR3 nucleotides read TGTGCCAGCAGCTTGGACACCCGTAGCAATCAGCCCCAGCATTTT. The V and J genes are TRBV5-8 and TRBJ1-5; no reliable D call. Deletions cut 0 bases from V and 0 bases from J, with 7 bases between. Germline V gives CDR1 SGHTS, CDR2 YDEGEE. This CDR3 is 15 amino acids long.

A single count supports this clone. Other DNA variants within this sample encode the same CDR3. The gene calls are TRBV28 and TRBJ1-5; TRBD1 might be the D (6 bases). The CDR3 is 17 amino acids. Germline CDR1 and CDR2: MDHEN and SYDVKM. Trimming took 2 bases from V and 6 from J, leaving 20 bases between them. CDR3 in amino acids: CASSLITTGKYSQPQHF. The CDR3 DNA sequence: TGTGCCAGCAGTTTAATTACAACAGGGAAGTATAGTCAGCCCCAGCATTTT.

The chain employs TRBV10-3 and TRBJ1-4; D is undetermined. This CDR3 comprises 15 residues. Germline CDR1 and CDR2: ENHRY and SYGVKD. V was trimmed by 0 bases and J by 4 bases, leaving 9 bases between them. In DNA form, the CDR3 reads TGTGCCATCAGTGAGTCGGAGGGTGATAATGAAAAACTGTTTTTT. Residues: CAISESEGDNEKLFF.

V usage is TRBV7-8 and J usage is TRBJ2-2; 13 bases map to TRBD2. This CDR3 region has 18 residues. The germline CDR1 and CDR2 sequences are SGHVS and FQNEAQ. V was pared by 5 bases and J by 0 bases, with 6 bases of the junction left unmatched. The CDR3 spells CASSPGLAGVSNTGELFF. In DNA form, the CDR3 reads TGTGCCAGCAGCCCAGGACTAGCGGGAGTATCGAACACCGGGGAGCTGTTTTTT.

The CDR3 loop is CASSQRGNEQYF. DNA of the CDR3: TGTGCCAGCAGCCAACGAGGGAACGAGCAGTACTTC. The chain is built from TRBV7-9 and TRBJ2-7; D is perhaps TRBD2 (5 bases). Germline V gene sequence: CDR1 SEHNR, CDR2 FQNEAQ (reference sequence). The CDR3 consists of 12 residues. Trimming took off 5 bases at V and 5 bases at J, with 10 bases between the two ends.